The source of this TCR beta chain is a study of control samples from healthy donors and cancer patients. V lost 3 bases and J lost 7, with 18 bases in between. The CDR3 spans 15 residues. CDR1 is LGHDT, CDR2 YNNKEL, per germline (reference sequence). Clones were sequenced by immunoSEQ multiplex PCR, and TCRdb holds only the in-frame ones, with some missing. This sample has around 94,000 clones, with around 83% found just once. This chain joins TRBV3-1 (or the pseudogene TRBV3-2) and TRBJ1-2, with a tentative D call TRBD1 (6 bases). The receptor comes from a woman between 50 and 59 years old in good health. The sample taken for sequencing was blood. The CDR3 reads CASSHAGGARGGYTF. CDR3 DNA sequence: TGTGCCAGCAGCCACGCTGGGGGGGCGCGAGGTGGCTACACCTTC.